The entry below gives a single T cell receptor (beta chain) sequence along with its context. The data stem from a study of blood T cell repertoires in COVID-19. Study context: Acute and convalescent COVID-19 specimens originated in the United States, Italy and Spain. T cells, B-cell-depleted T cells, or PBMCs supplied cDNA or gDNA.

As processed by the authors: From reference gene primer amplification, estimates of nucleated cell counts were derived. The protocol was immunoSEQ multiplex PCR, while the TCRdb copy is restricted to in-frame clones and leaves out a portion. From that table come the V and J calls and clone size; the DNA was used to work out D and trimming. The repertoire holds roughly 190,000 clones, with 80% to 90% as singletons. The trim removed 2 bases at V and 4 bases at J, leaving 9 bases unmatched. The germline CDR1 and CDR2 sequences are SGDLS and YYNGEE. This CDR3 comprises 17 residues. The sequenced material came from peripheral blood. The rearrangement links TRBV9 to TRBJ1-6; 7 positions agree with TRBD1. This TCR derives from a woman in her fifties or sixties with COVID-19, enrolled during active disease. CDR3 bases: TGTGCCAGCAGCGTCACCCCTGGGGACAGTTATAATTCACCCCTCCACTTT. This encodes CASSVTPGDSYNSPLHF.